Below, 8 T cell receptor beta chains from the same sample are listed, as sequenced in a study of cytomegalovirus exposure and HLA in healthy donors. Assay: immunoSEQ multiplex PCR; the TCRdb copy retains only in-frame clones and omits some. Of 200,000 or so clones listed, around 86% are singletons. Sequenced sample: PBMCs. All receptors derive from a woman aged 18-35 years in good health and CMV-seropositive.

The rearrangement joins TRBV27 to TRBJ2-1; perhaps TRBD2 as D (5 bases). From germline, CDR1 is MNHEY and CDR2 SMNVEV (reference sequence). The CDR3 has 13 residues. V was cut by 2 bases and J by 8 bases, with 10 bases left in between. CDR3 amino acids: CASSLIGVDEQFF. The CDR3 DNA reads TGTGCCAGCAGTTTAATCGGGGTGGATGAGCAGTTCTTC.

The CDR3 reads CASSIGRRGVGYTF. The CDR3 nucleotides read TGTGCCAGCAGTATCGGACGCAGGGGAGTTGGCTACACCTTC. The rearrangement uses TRBV28 and TRBJ1-2, with TRBD1 as a possible D gene (6 bases). This CDR3 spans 14 amino acids. Looked up from germline, CDR1 is MDHEN and CDR2 is SYDVKM. V lost 5 bases, J lost 7 bases, and 17 bases lay in between.

The chain has TRBV2 and TRBJ2-1; perhaps TRBD1 as D (6 bases). This CDR3 is built from 13 residues. V shed 6 bases and J shed 9 bases, with 15 bases lying between them. CDR1 and CDR2 from the germline V gene are SNHLY and FYNNEI. In DNA form, the CDR3 reads TGTGCCAGCAGGCGACAGGACAGCGGTGAGCAGTTCTTC. Protein product: CASRRQDSGEQFF.

In DNA, the CDR3 is TGCGCCAGCAGCTTCCGTCCGGGACAGTTTGATGAAAAACTGTTTTTT. Amino acid sequence: CASSFRPGQFDEKLFF. This rearrangement joins TRBV5-1 to TRBJ1-4, with 7 bases aligning to TRBD1. The germline V gene encodes CDR1 SGHRS and CDR2 YFSETQ. J gave up 6 bases and V 2 bases, and 10 bases lay outside the gene matches. This CDR3 spans 16 amino acids.

This clone was seen a handful of times. The chain joins TRBV30 to TRBJ1-2, with 9 bases that match TRBD1. The CDR3 covers 14 residues. CDR1 and CDR2 from the germline V gene are GTSNPN and SVGIG (reference sequence). J gave up 8 bases and V 5 bases, and 12 bases lay outside the gene matches. The CDR3: CAWVQGAARLGYTF. For the CDR3, the DNA is TGTGCCTGGGTACAGGGGGCCGCCCGGCTAGGCTACACCTTC.

This chain links TRBV9 with TRBJ1-1; D not certain. The CDR3 runs 14 residues. Trimming stripped 3 bases from V and 0 bases from J, with 9 bases between. Germline V gene lookup returns CDR1 SGDLS and CDR2 YYNGEE. The CDR3 DNA is TGTGCCAGCAGCGCGGGTCCCATGAACACTGAAGCTTTCTTT. This translates into CASSAGPMNTEAFF.

The CDR3 spells CASSLAAWSGTGERGYTF. The CDR3 DNA follows: TGTGCCAGCAGCTTGGCCGCTTGGTCCGGGACAGGGGAGCGGGGCTACACCTTC. This chain links TRBV5-6 with TRBJ1-2, with 10 bases aligning to TRBD1. This CDR3 contains 18 residues. V lost 0 bases, J lost 8 bases, and 16 bases stayed unmatched. Germline V gene data show CDR1 as SGHDT and CDR2 as YYEEEE.

This clone was detected only once. The chain has TRBV28 and TRBJ2-7; maybe TRBD2 (6 bases). This CDR3 contains 16 residues. The V gene lost 6 bases and the J gene lost 2 bases, with 20 bases spanning the gap. CDR1 and CDR2 (germline): MDHEN, SYDVKM. In DNA form, the CDR3 reads TGTGCCAGCAGCATCCCCGGAGGGACGGGGACCTACGAGCAGTACTTC. This sequence encodes CASSIPGGTGTYEQYF.